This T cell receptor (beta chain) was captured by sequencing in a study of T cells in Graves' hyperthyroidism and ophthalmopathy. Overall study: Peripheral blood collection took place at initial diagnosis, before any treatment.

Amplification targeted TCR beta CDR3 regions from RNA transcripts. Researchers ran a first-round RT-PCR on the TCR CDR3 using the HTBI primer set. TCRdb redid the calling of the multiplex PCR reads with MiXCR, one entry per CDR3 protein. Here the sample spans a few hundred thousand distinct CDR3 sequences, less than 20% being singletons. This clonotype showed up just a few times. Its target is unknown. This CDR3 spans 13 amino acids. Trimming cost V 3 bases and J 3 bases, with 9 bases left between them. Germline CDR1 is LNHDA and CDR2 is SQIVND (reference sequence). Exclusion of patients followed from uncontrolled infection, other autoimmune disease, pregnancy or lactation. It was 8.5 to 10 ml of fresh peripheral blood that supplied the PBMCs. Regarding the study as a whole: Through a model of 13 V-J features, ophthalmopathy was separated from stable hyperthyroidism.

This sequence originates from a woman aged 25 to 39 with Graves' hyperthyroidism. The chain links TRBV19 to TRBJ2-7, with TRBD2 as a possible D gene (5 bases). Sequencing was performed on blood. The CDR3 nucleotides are TGTGCCAGTAGTATTGGCGGGCACTACGAGCAGTACTTC. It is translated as CASSIGGHYEQYF.